A selection of T cell receptor beta chains follows, all from one sample in a study of T cell responses to AZD1222 COVID-19 vaccine. The repertoire was sequenced with immunoSEQ multiplex PCR; TCRdb's copy has only in-frame clones and lacks some. The data contain about 260,000 clones, 93% of them singletons. The sequencing used peripheral blood, collected on day 0 of AZD1222 vaccination. These receptors were taken from an adult in good health. Each CDR3 is given with its conserved first and last residue. D genes are given only for firm matches. Where a row states a size, it is once, few, many or the class of an expanded clone; other rows omit it.

J	size	V	D	length	CDR3	DNA
TRBJ2-7	few	TRBV28	.	11	CASSGRREQYF	TGTGCCAGCAGTGGCCGTCGGGAGCAGTACTTC
TRBJ1-2	.	TRBV2	.	11	CASTQAEGYTF	TGTGCCTCCACACAGGCGGAAGGCTACACCTTC
TRBJ2-1	.	TRBV27	TRBD1	14	CASSLWGQPNEQFF	TGTGCCAGCAGTTTATGGGGACAGCCCAATGAGCAGTTCTTC
TRBJ1-6	.	TRBV9	.	14	CASSVGGNDSPLHF	TGTGCCAGCAGCGTAGGAGGGAACGATTCACCCCTCCACTTT
TRBJ2-7	.	TRBV10-2	TRBD2	16	CASRTDLAGESYEQYF	TGCGCCAGCAGGACAGACCTAGCGGGGGAGTCATACGAGCAGTACTTC
TRBJ2-3	.	TRBV11-1	.	14	CASSLARGTDTQYF	TGTGCCAGCAGCTTAGCGCGGGGCACAGATACGCAGTATTTT
TRBJ1-5	.	TRBV5-8	TRBD1	15	CASSPRTGANQPQHF	TGTGCCAGCAGCCCACGGACAGGGGCGAATCAGCCCCAGCATTTT
TRBJ1-2	.	TRBV29-1	TRBD1	14	CSARSQGDNYGYTF	TGCAGCGCCCGAAGCCAGGGGGATAACTATGGCTACACCTTC
TRBJ1-1	.	TRBV2	.	16	CASSEARSLANTEAFF	TGTGCCAGCAGTGAAGCGCGATCCCTCGCGAACACTGAAGCTTTCTTT
TRBJ2-7	.	TRBV9	.	13	CASSGGSYYEQYF	TGTGCCAGCAGCGGGGGATCCTACTACGAGCAGTACTTC
TRBJ1-5	.	TRBV6-5	.	13	CASSPLTGQPQHF	TGTGCCAGCAGTCCCTTGACGGGCCAGCCCCAGCATTTT
TRBJ2-2	few	TRBV5-1	TRBD1	15	CASSLQGADTGELFF	TGCGCCAGCAGCTTACAGGGGGCGGACACCGGGGAGCTGTTTTTT
TRBJ2-3	.	TRBV11-3	TRBD2	17	CASRRGGGAQTTDTQYF	TGTGCCAGCCGCCGGGGCGGGGGAGCACAGACCACAGATACGCAGTATTTT
TRBJ1-1	.	TRBV5-4	TRBD1	15	CASSLARQGYTEAFF	TGTGCCAGCAGCTTGGCCAGACAGGGGTACACTGAAGCTTTCTTT
TRBJ1-2	few	TRBV9	TRBD1	14	CASSPGQGFYGYTF	TGTGCCAGCAGCCCCGGACAGGGGTTCTATGGCTACACCTTC
TRBJ2-1	.	TRBV28	.	16	CASSLALTGTYNEQFF	TGTGCCAGCAGTTTAGCCCTGACAGGTACCTACAATGAGCAGTTCTTC
TRBJ1-1	.	TRBV6-5	.	12	CASRVGKTEAFF	TGTGCCAGCCGGGTGGGTAAAACTGAAGCTTTCTTT
TRBJ2-5	.	TRBV7-9	.	13	CASSLAGVETQYF	TGTGCCAGCAGCTTAGCAGGGGTAGAGACCCAGTACTTC
TRBJ1-2	.	TRBV7-9	.	13	CASSSGVLYGYTF	TGTGCCAGCAGCTCAGGGGTACTCTATGGCTACACCTTC
TRBJ1-4	.	TRBV28	TRBD1	16	CASSGGTGQTNEKLFF	TGTGCCAGCAGTGGGGGGACAGGGCAGACTAATGAAAAACTGTTTTTT
TRBJ2-1	.	TRBV7-9	.	15	CASSLVESPYNEQFF	TGTGCCAGCAGCTTAGTTGAATCGCCGTACAATGAGCAGTTCTTC
TRBJ2-1	.	TRBV12-3/TRBV12-4	.	13	CATGLSAYNEQFF	TGTGCCACAGGACTATCCGCCTACAATGAGCAGTTCTTC
TRBJ2-7	.	TRBV28	.	15	CASSLFTLRANEQYF	TGTGCCAGCAGTTTATTCACCTTGAGGGCCAACGAGCAGTACTTC
TRBJ1-2	.	TRBV19	.	12	CASTTGSKGYTF	TGTGCCAGTACCACAGGGAGTAAAGGCTACACCTTC
TRBJ2-7	.	TRBV29-1	.	14	CSVRPLGGDYEQYF	TGCAGCGTAAGACCCTTAGGAGGCGACTACGAGCAGTACTTC
TRBJ1-2	.	TRBV28	.	11	CASSSGLGYTF	TGTGCCAGCAGTTCGGGACTCGGCTACACCTTC
TRBJ2-7	.	TRBV28	TRBD2	15	CASSFPGTSVYEQYF	TGTGCCAGCAGTTTCCCCGGGACTAGCGTCTACGAGCAGTACTTC
TRBJ2-1	.	TRBV5-8	TRBD2	16	CASSSPLAGILNEQFF	TGTGCCAGCAGCTCTCCACTAGCGGGAATCCTCAATGAGCAGTTCTTC
TRBJ2-5	.	TRBV11-2	TRBD2	15	CASSRTSGVRETQYF	TGTGCCAGCAGCCGTACTAGCGGAGTTAGAGAGACCCAGTACTTC
TRBJ1-5	.	TRBV5-4	TRBD1	15	CASSPGQGSNQPQHF	TGTGCCAGCAGCCCGGGACAGGGAAGCAATCAGCCCCAGCATTTT
TRBJ1-1	.	TRBV27	.	14	CASSLRDPNTEAFF	TGTGCCAGCAGTTTAAGGGACCCGAACACTGAAGCTTTCTTT
TRBJ1-3	.	TRBV19	.	13	CASSTVAGNTIYF	TGTGCCAGTAGTACAGTGGCTGGAAACACCATATATTTT
TRBJ1-2	few	TRBV4-1	.	15	CASSQGWGFNYGYTF	TGCGCCAGCAGCCAGGGATGGGGTTTTAACTATGGCTACACCTTC
TRBJ1-3	few	TRBV4-1	.	17	CASSQGPAGPLGNTIYF	TGCGCCAGCAGCCAAGGGCCAGCGGGCCCCCTCGGAAACACCATATATTTT
TRBJ2-1	.	TRBV7-2	.	14	CASSLYPGTNEQFF	TGTGCCAGCAGCTTATATCCAGGGACCAATGAGCAGTTCTTC
TRBJ2-3	once	TRBV5-5	TRBD2	14	CASSWTLATDTQYF	TGTGCCAGCAGCTGGACACTAGCGACAGATACGCAGTATTTT
TRBJ1-5	.	TRBV3-1/TRBV3-2	TRBD1	13	CASSETGSQPQHF	TGTGCCAGCAGCGAGACAGGGAGTCAGCCCCAGCATTTT
TRBJ2-1	.	TRBV7-8	TRBD2	15	CASSLERGHYNEQFF	TGTGCCAGCAGCTTGGAGCGGGGCCACTACAATGAGCAGTTCTTC
TRBJ2-1	.	TRBV20-1	.	10	CSARGGEQFF	TGCAGTGCTAGGGGAGGTGAGCAGTTCTTC
TRBJ1-1	.	TRBV11-1	.	14	CASTHTLPNTEAFF	TGTGCCAGCACCCACACTTTACCGAACACTGAAGCTTTCTTT
TRBJ1-2	.	TRBV28	.	14	CASSFKPLLEGYTF	TGTGCCAGCAGTTTTAAGCCCCTGTTGGAGGGCTACACCTTC
TRBJ2-3	.	TRBV6-1	TRBD1	16	CASSERLTGSTDTQYF	TGTGCCAGCAGTGAAAGGTTGACAGGGAGCACAGATACGCAGTATTTT
TRBJ1-5	.	TRBV6-5	.	13	CASRAHQGQPQHF	TGTGCCAGCAGGGCTCACCAGGGGCAGCCCCAGCATTTT
TRBJ1-1	once	TRBV29-1	.	13	CSVGPAPDTEAFF	TGCAGCGTAGGGCCCGCGCCTGACACTGAAGCTTTCTTT
TRBJ1-5	.	TRBV18	.	14	CASSPGYSNQPQHF	TGTGCCAGCTCCCCAGGGTATAGCAATCAGCCCCAGCATTTT
TRBJ1-1	.	TRBV19	.	13	CASTRTGGTEAFF	TGTGCCAGTACCCGGACCGGGGGCACTGAAGCTTTCTTT
TRBJ2-2	.	TRBV19	TRBD2	14	CASLPAGSTGELFF	TGTGCCAGTCTGCCAGCGGGGTCCACCGGGGAGCTGTTTTTT
TRBJ2-7	.	TRBV2	.	12	CASRDDRYEQYF	TGTGCCAGCAGGGACGACAGGTACGAGCAGTACTTC
TRBJ2-7	.	TRBV10-2	.	14	CASSEGRRGYEQYF	TGCGCCAGCAGTGAGGGGCGCCGGGGGTACGAGCAGTACTTC
TRBJ1-4	.	TRBV7-9	TRBD1	15	CASSRLTGGVEKLFF	TGTGCCAGCAGCCGGTTGACAGGGGGAGTCGAAAAACTGTTTTTT
TRBJ2-2	.	TRBV7-2	.	14	CASSSYLGTGELFF	TGTGCCAGCAGCTCCTACCTGGGGACCGGGGAGCTGTTTTTT
TRBJ2-5	.	TRBV10-2	.	15	CASSGDQGPLETQYF	TGCGCCAGTTCGGGAGACCAGGGTCCCTTAGAGACCCAGTACTTC
TRBJ2-1	.	TRBV11-2	TRBD1	19	CASSSMDRRSSRFYNEQFF	TGTGCCAGCAGCTCGATGGACAGGCGGAGTTCACGTTTCTACAATGAGCAGTTCTTC
TRBJ1-4	.	TRBV28	.	11	CASSLSEKLFF	TGTGCCAGCAGTTTGTCTGAAAAACTGTTTTTT
TRBJ2-7	.	TRBV7-2	.	14	CASSPGLGRSEQYF	TGTGCCAGCAGCCCCGGCTTGGGTCGAAGCGAGCAGTACTTC
TRBJ2-6	.	TRBV5-1	TRBD1	18	CASSLQGTGGVGANVLTF	TGCGCCAGCAGCCTCCAGGGGACAGGGGGCGTTGGGGCCAACGTCCTGACTTTC
TRBJ1-1	.	TRBV7-9	TRBD1	14	CASSLAGTGPEAFF	TGTGCCAGCAGCCTCGCCGGGACAGGGCCCGAAGCTTTCTTT
TRBJ1-2	.	TRBV5-4	.	14	CASSADPGNYGYTF	TGTGCCAGCAGCGCGGACCCAGGGAACTATGGCTACACCTTC
TRBJ1-5	.	TRBV28	TRBD1	14	CASRGQGGNQPQHF	TGTGCCAGCAGGGGACAGGGAGGCAATCAGCCCCAGCATTTT